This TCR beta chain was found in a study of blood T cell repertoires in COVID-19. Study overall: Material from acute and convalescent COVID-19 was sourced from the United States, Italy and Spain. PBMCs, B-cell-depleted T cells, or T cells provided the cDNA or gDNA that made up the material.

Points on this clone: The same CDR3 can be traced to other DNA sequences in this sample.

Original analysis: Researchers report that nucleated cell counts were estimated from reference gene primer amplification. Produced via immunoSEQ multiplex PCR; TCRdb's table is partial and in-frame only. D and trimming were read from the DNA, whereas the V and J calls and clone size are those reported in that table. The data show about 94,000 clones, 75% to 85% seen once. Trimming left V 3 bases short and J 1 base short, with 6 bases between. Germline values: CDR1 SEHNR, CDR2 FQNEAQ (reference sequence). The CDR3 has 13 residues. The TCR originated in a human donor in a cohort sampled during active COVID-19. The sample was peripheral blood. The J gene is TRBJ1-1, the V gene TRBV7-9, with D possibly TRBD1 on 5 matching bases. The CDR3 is CASSFGGNTEAFF. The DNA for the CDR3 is TGTGCCAGCAGCTTCGGGGGGAACACTGAAGCTTTCTTT.